One and the same sample provided the 7 T cell receptor beta chains below, sequenced in a study of blood T cell repertoires in COVID-19. Clones were sequenced by immunoSEQ multiplex PCR, and TCRdb holds only the in-frame ones, with some missing. This table has approximately 240,000 clones, more than 80% appearing once. The specimen was peripheral blood. These receptor sequences come from a woman in her 30s with COVID-19, enrolled during active disease.

This chain joins TRBV5-4 and TRBJ2-2; 9 bases fit TRBD2. Germline lookup yields CDR1 SGHNT and CDR2 YYREEE (reference sequence). The V gene end was trimmed by 4 bases and the J gene end by 6 bases; junction bases not matched to a gene: 13. There are 17 residues in the CDR3. The DNA of the CDR3 is TGTGCCAGCAGCACACCTTCCGGGACTAGCAAGTCCGGGGAGCTGTTTTTT. The encoded protein is CASSTPSGTSKSGELFF.

This clone was recorded only once. The rearrangement joins TRBV7-9 to TRBJ2-3, with D possibly matching TRBD2 (5 bases). The germline CDR1 and CDR2 sequences are SEHNR and FQNEAQ (reference sequence). This CDR3 contains 18 residues. Trimming removed 5 bases at V and 2 bases at J, with 23 bases between. The CDR3 nucleotides are TGTGCCAGCAGCACACGAGCGGCAGGAAAGGTCGACACAGATACGCAGTATTTT. Translated: CASSTRAAGKVDTDTQYF.

The chain couples TRBV28 to TRBJ2-7, with TRBD1 as a possible D gene (6 bases). V gave up 2 bases and J gave up 0 bases, with 23 bases separating them. From germline, CDR1 is MDHEN and CDR2 SYDVKM. This CDR3 comprises 19 residues. CDR3 DNA sequence: TGTGCCAGCAGTTTAAGACTTGGGGTTCACAGGGCTCGCTCCTACGAGCAGTACTTC. Translated, it gives CASSLRLGVHRARSYEQYF.

This rearrangement joins TRBV19 to TRBJ1-4; D is possibly TRBD1 (6 bases). The V end lost 6 bases, the J end lost 8 bases, and 13 bases lay between the germline ends. The germline CDR1 and CDR2 sequences are LNHDA and SQIVND (reference sequence). CDR3 length: 13 residues. The CDR3 DNA is TGTGCCAGTAGGGGGACACCGAGGGAAAAACTGTTTTTT. Protein product: CASRGTPREKLFF.

The chain recombines TRBV2 with TRBJ1-4, with 9 bases that match TRBD1. CDR1 is SNHLY and CDR2 is FYNNEI in the germline V gene. Unmatched junction bases numbered 3, after V lost 5 bases and J lost 5 bases. The CDR3 contains 14 residues. The CDR3 sequence is CASSPDRGNEKLFF. In nucleotides, the CDR3 is TGTGCCAGCAGTCCTGACAGGGGGAATGAAAAACTGTTTTTT.

V is TRBV5-1 and J is TRBJ1-1; 7 bases are a match to TRBD1. J gave up 4 bases and V 1 base, and 7 bases lay outside the gene matches. CDR3 length: 15 residues. CDR1 SGHRS and CDR2 YFSETQ come from the germline V gene. Written as DNA, the CDR3 is TGCGCCAGCAGCTTGTTTGAGGGGGCGAGCACTGAAGCTTTCTTT. Translation: CASSLFEGASTEAFF.

The V gene is TRBV13, the J gene TRBJ2-1, with 12 bases fitting TRBD2. This CDR3 has 17 residues. The ends lost 3 bases at V and 3 bases at J; junction bases unmatched: 6. Germline assignment: CDR1 PRHDT and CDR2 FYEKMQ (reference sequence). CDR3 DNA: TGTGCCAGCAGCTTGCTAGCGGGGGGGCAGCTCTACAATGAGCAGTTCTTC. Its protein product is CASSLLAGGQLYNEQFF. Variable domain in full (rest from reference TRBV13 and TRBJ2-1): AAGVIQSPRHLIKEKRETATLKCYPIPRHDTVYWYQQGPGQDPQFLISFYEKMQSDKGSIPDRFSAQQFSDYHSELNMSSLELGDSALYFCASSLLAGGQLYNEQFFGPGTRLTVL.